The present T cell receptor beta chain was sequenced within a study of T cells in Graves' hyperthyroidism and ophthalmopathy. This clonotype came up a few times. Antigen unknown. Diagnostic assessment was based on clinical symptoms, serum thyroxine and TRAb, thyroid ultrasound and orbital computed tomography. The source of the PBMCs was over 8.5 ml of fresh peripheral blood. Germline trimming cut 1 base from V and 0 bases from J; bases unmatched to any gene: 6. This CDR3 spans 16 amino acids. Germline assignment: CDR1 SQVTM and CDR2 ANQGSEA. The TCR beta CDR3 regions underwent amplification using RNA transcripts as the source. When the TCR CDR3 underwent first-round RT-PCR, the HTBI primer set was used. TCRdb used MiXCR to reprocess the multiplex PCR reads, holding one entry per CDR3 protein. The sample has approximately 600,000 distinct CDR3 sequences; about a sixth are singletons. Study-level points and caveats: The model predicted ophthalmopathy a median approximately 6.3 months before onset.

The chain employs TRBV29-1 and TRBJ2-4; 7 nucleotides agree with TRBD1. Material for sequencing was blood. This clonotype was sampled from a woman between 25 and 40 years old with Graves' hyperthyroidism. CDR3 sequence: CSVEAWDRLAKNIQYF. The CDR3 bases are TGCAGCGTTGAAGCCTGGGACAGACTAGCCAAAAACATTCAGTACTTC.